This T cell receptor (beta chain) is from a study of CD8 T cells in Susac syndrome. Study in general: Roughly 8 of the sequenced Susac syndrome patients were in remission, and 5 or 6 had active disease.

It was with random hexamers that roughly 0.5 to 1 ug RNA was reverse transcribed. TCRdb called the immunoSEQ multiplex PCR reads again in MiXCR, with one record for every CDR3 protein. The sample shows approximately 260,000 distinct CDR3 sequences, approximately 95% of them seen only once. General observations from the study: The TCR sequencing and HLA analysis in the study involved a relatively small number of individuals, as the study acknowledged.

V lost 7 bases, J lost 4 bases, and 19 bases lay in between. The CDR3 consists of 15 residues. Germline lookup yields CDR1 MGHDK and CDR2 SYGVNS. Details on this clonotype: Its antigen is still unknown.

The sequenced material came from CD4+ T cells from PBMCs. The chain joins TRBV25-1 to TRBJ1-2; no clear D. The clonotype was recovered from a human donor with Susac syndrome. CDR3 coding DNA: TGTGCCAGCACCCTGAAAGTGGATAGGTTCTATGGCTACACCTTC. Translating gives CASTLKVDRFYGYTF.